What follows is one T cell receptor beta chain and its context. Its antigen is as yet unknown. Quantitative 5'-RACE was performed with molecular barcodes, and it yielded the TCR beta libraries. TCRdb re-analysed the 5' RACE reads in MiXCR, keeping a single row per CDR3 protein. This repertoire shows some 150,000 distinct CDR3 sequences, about an eighth found once; its top ten account for less than 5%. The entry originates in a study of CD8 T cells in ankylosing spondylitis. CDR3 size: 12 residues. Germline CDR1 is MDHEN and CDR2 is SYDVKM. Trimming cost V 7 bases and J 4 bases, with 10 bases left between them. General observations from the study: As reported, disease-linked clones showed significant enrichment in matched ankylosing spondylitis synovial fluid.

This chain connects TRBV28 to TRBJ2-5; D remains ambiguous. This receptor was taken from a female donor with ankylosing spondylitis or in good health (not recorded which). The sequenced sample was blood, either unsorted or a sorted T cell fraction (not recorded which). The CDR3 sequence: CASTSGRETQYF. DNA of the CDR3: TGTGCCAGCACTTCGGGTCGAGAGACCCAGTACTTC.